The subject of this entry is one T cell receptor beta chain. Antigen specificity is unknown. This entry is derived from a study of T cell responses to AZD1222 COVID-19 vaccine. Study results and caveats: White British people made up most donors, females outnumbered males, and clonal diversity was possibly underestimated. Baseline testing showed seropositivity in only six or seven AZD1222 recipients.

Assay: immunoSEQ multiplex PCR; the TCRdb copy retains only in-frame clones and omits some. The sample records about 100,000 clones, about 83% being singletons. V lost 4 bases and J lost 5, with 17 bases in between. The CDR3 spans 15 residues. CDR1 is SGHTA, CDR2 FQGTGA, per germline. This chain links TRBV7-3 with TRBJ1-1; tentative D call: TRBD1 (6 bases). The sequence was obtained from an adult in good health. The specimen was peripheral blood, collected on day 0 of AZD1222 vaccination. The DNA for the CDR3 is TGTGCCAGCAGCTCGAACGCAGGGGCTCGGACTGAAGCTTTCTTT. Translation: CASSSNAGARTEAFF.